One sample yielded the 20 T cell receptor beta chains listed below, sequenced in a study of blood T cells in healthy people across ages. Together with a sample-barcoded 5' primer, a J-beta primer mix was included in a second PCR lasting about 7 to 11 cycles. TCRdb reanalysed the 5' RACE reads using MiXCR and keeps one entry per CDR3 protein. The table lists roughly 730,000 distinct CDR3 sequences, roughly 50% of them singletons. The sequenced material came from blood. The receptors derive from a man aged 35 to 55 in good health.

This clonotype has a handful of counts. The J gene is TRBJ2-4, the V gene TRBV20-1, with D perhaps TRBD1 (5 bases). The CDR3 consists of 15 residues. V lost 6 bases and J 1 base, leaving 16 bases between the germline ends. Germline V gene data show CDR1 as DFQATT and CDR2 as SNEGSKA (reference sequence). The CDR3 DNA reads as TGCAGTGCAAACCCCAGGGATATGGCCAAAAACATTCAGTACTTC. Its translation is CSANPRDMAKNIQYF.

There are a few counts of this clonotype. The chain employs TRBV15 and TRBJ2-5; 11 bases are shared with TRBD2. The CDR3 has 15 amino acids. Germline V lookup: CDR1 LNHNV, CDR2 YYDKDF (reference sequence). Trimming took 7 bases from V and 2 from J; bases not matched to a gene: 6. The CDR3, as DNA: TGTGCCACCATCGGGACTAGCGGATTTCAAGAGACCCAGTACTTC. Its translation: CATIGTSGFQETQYF. Complete variable domain (other parts from reference TRBV15 and TRBJ2-5): DAMVIQNPRYQVTQFGKPVTLSCSQTLNHNVMYWYQQKSSQAPKLLFHYYDKDFNNEADTPDNFQSRRPNTSFCFLDIRSPGLGDTAMYLCATIGTSGFQETQYFGPGTRLLVL.

Written as DNA, the CDR3 is TGTGCCAGCAGCTTAGGGTCGGGGCAGGGAGGCACAGATACGCAGTATTTT. This translates into CASSLGSGQGGTDTQYF. V and J are TRBV7-7 and TRBJ2-3, with D perhaps assigned TRBD1 or TRBD2 (5 bases each). V lost 1 base to trimming and J lost 1 base, with 15 bases between them. Germline CDR1 and CDR2: SSHAT and FNYEAQ (reference sequence). The CDR3 contains 17 residues.

This clonotype has more than one count but fewer than ten. The rearrangement joins TRBV7-2 to TRBJ2-7; 7 positions match TRBD1. The germline V gene encodes CDR1 SGHTA and CDR2 FQGNSA. V shed 5 bases and J 5 bases; nucleotides not matched to a gene: 9. The CDR3 length is 14 residues. CDR3 sequence (DNA): TGTGCCAGCAGCCCCAGGGGGACCCACAACGAGCAGTACTTC. It translates to CASSPRGTHNEQYF.

The chain is built from TRBV5-4 and TRBJ2-7; maybe TRBD2 (7 bases). The assigned J gene may be wrong: the sequence end matches TRBJ2-5 better. This CDR3 has 15 residues. Germline CDR1 reads SGHNT; CDR2 reads YYREEE (reference sequence). The CDR3 region is CASSPSGGWTETQYF. The CDR3 region has the DNA TGTGCCAGCAGCCCCTCGGGGGGCTGGACGGAGACCCAGTACTTC.

This clonotype was counted a single time. The genes are TRBV18 and TRBJ2-5; D is perhaps TRBD2 (5 bases). Germline V gives CDR1 KGHSH, CDR2 LQKENI. Trimming removed 3 bases at V and 3 bases at J, with 11 bases between. The CDR3 has 14 amino acids. CDR3 nucleotide sequence: TGTGCCAGCTCACCCGCTAGCTGGGAAGAGACCCAGTACTTC. Amino acids: CASSPASWEETQYF. Complete variable domain (other parts from reference TRBV18 and TRBJ2-5): NAGVMQNPRHLVRRRGQEARLRCSPMKGHSHVYWYRQLPEEGLKFMVYLQKENIIDESGMPKERFSAEFPKEGPSILRIQQVVRGDSAAYFCASSPASWEETQYFGPGTRLLVL.

The rearrangement uses TRBV12-3 or TRBV12-4 and TRBJ2-1; D gene unclear. The CDR3 is made up of 15 amino acids. Between the trimmed V and J ends, which lost 6 bases and 5 bases, there was a span of 17 bases. CDR3 sequence (DNA): TGTGCCAGCAGCCGCCCCGGGCTATCCCACAATGAGCAGTTCTTC. Translation gives CASSRPGLSHNEQFF.

The gene calls are TRBV7-2 and TRBJ2-2; the D call may be TRBD1 or TRBD2 (5 bases each). Trimming removed 6 bases at V and 4 bases at J, with 18 bases between. This CDR3 has 16 amino acids. Germline V gene sequence: CDR1 SGHTA, CDR2 FQGNSA. The chain's CDR3 is CASRPSHGAGTGELFF. CDR3 in DNA: TGTGCCAGCAGGCCGTCCCACGGGGCGGGCACCGGGGAGCTGTTTTTT.

The chain links TRBV20-1 to TRBJ2-1; TRBD1 might be the D (7 bases). CDR3 length equals 14 residues. Germline V gives CDR1 DFQATT, CDR2 SNEGSKA (reference sequence). The V end was cut by 3 bases, the J end by 8 bases, with 17 bases between. The CDR3 protein is CSARRDRVLYEQFF. The CDR3 DNA reads as TGCAGTGCTAGGCGGGACAGAGTGTTGTATGAGCAGTTCTTC.

V and J are TRBV5-1 and TRBJ2-5; D may be TRBD1 (6 bases). CDR1 is SGHRS, CDR2 YFSETQ, per germline. Between the trimmed V and J ends, which lost 1 base and 0 bases, there was a span of 16 bases. The CDR3 runs 17 residues. Here the CDR3 reads CASSLLGPGTNQETQYF. The CDR3 DNA follows: TGCGCCAGCAGCTTGCTAGGGCCAGGGACAAACCAAGAGACCCAGTACTTC.

The chain has TRBV20-1 and TRBJ2-1, with 9 bases fitting TRBD2. Germline-derived CDR1 and CDR2 are DFQATT and SNEGSKA (reference sequence). CDR3 length: 15 residues. The junction had 10 bases not matched to a gene; V was cut back by 5 bases and J by 5 bases. The CDR3 here is CSARKIAGVDNEQFF. CDR3 nucleotide sequence: TGCAGTGCTCGAAAGATAGCGGGGGTTGACAATGAGCAGTTCTTC.

This chain joins TRBV3-1 and TRBJ2-7; D is ambiguous. V lost 1 base and J 4 bases, leaving 8 bases between the germline ends. Germline loops: CDR1 LGHDT, CDR2 YNNKEL (reference sequence). This CDR3 has 13 amino acids. The CDR3 bases are TGTGCCAGCAGCCAAGGTAACCGGTACGAGCAGTACTTC. Translating it yields CASSQGNRYEQYF.

This clonotype occurred a few times. V and J are TRBV4-1 and TRBJ2-7; TRBD1 is a possible D gene (5 bases). Germline CDR1 MGHRA, CDR2 YSYEKL. V shed 0 bases and J shed 1 base, with 13 bases lying between them. The CDR3 runs to 16 residues. CDR3 DNA sequence: TGCGCCAGCAGCCAAGAAGACAGCACCAATTCCTACGAGCAGTACTTC. It is translated as CASSQEDSTNSYEQYF.

The gene calls are TRBV5-1 and TRBJ2-3, with TRBD1 matching 9 bases. Germline V CDR1 and CDR2: SGHRS, YFSETQ. The V and J ends lost 3 bases and 4 bases, in that order; junction bases with no gene match: 12. The CDR3 loop spans 17 amino acids. CDR3 protein: CASSYLPGTGLPDTQYF. CDR3 sequence (DNA): TGCGCCAGCAGCTATCTCCCCGGGACAGGGCTTCCAGATACGCAGTATTTT.

This clonotype has a handful of counts. The chain combines TRBV7-2 with TRBJ2-5; D might be TRBD1 (5 bases). Trimming pared 1 base from V and 5 bases from J, leaving 11 bases between. This CDR3 spans 14 amino acids. CDR1 SGHTA and CDR2 FQGNSA come from the germline V gene. The CDR3 reads CASSLDPGLETQYF. As DNA, the CDR3 is TGTGCCAGCAGCTTAGATCCAGGGTTGGAGACCCAGTACTTC.

This chain links TRBV6-5 with TRBJ2-1; D is unclear. Between the trimmed V and J ends, which lost 0 bases and 4 bases, there was a span of 13 bases. The CDR3 length is 16 residues. Looked up from germline, CDR1 is MNHEY and CDR2 is SVGAGI. The CDR3 loop is CASSYSKTLLYNEQFF. In DNA, the CDR3 is TGTGCCAGCAGTTACTCTAAGACCCTCCTGTACAATGAGCAGTTCTTC.

A single count supports this clonotype. The CDR3 sequence: CSVQGFGVYNEQYF. The CDR3 bases are TGCAGCGTCCAGGGGTTCGGGGTCTACAATGAGCAGTACTTC. The J gene is TRBJ2-1, the V gene TRBV29-1, with D tentatively TRBD1 (6 bases). The J call is uncertain, as TRBJ2-7 better fits the DNA end. CDR3 length equals 14 residues. Germline values: CDR1 SQVTM, CDR2 ANQGSEA.

This sequence joins TRBV7-9 and TRBJ2-5; D gene uncertain. The CDR3 has 13 residues. CDR1 SEHNR and CDR2 FQNEAQ come from the germline V gene (reference sequence). V dropped 6 bases and J dropped 5 bases, with 13 bases sitting between them. CDR3 loop: CASSPSTGETQYF. The CDR3 nucleotides read TGTGCCAGCAGTCCCTCGACCGGGGAGACCCAGTACTTC.

The V call is TRBV14, the J call TRBJ2-1; D not resolved. Trimming removed 6 bases at V and 9 bases at J, with 18 bases between. Germline CDR1 and CDR2: SGHDN and FVKESK. This CDR3 contains 14 residues. The DNA for the CDR3 is TGTGCCAGCAGGGGTAGGTCCCAACGCGGTGAGCAGTTCTTC. Its translation: CASRGRSQRGEQFF.

This rearrangement joins TRBV7-9 to TRBJ2-3; D possibly uses TRBD1 or TRBD2 (5 bases each). V lost 5 bases, J lost 0 bases, and 12 bases lay in between. The germline V gene has CDR1 SEHNR and CDR2 FQNEAQ (reference sequence). This CDR3 contains 15 residues. The CDR3 DNA reads TGTGCCAGCAGCACGACAGAGGGGAGCACAGATACGCAGTATTTT. It codes for CASSTTEGSTDTQYF.